One and the same sample provided the 5 T cell receptor beta chains below, sequenced in a study of cytomegalovirus exposure and HLA in healthy donors. Primers included in the PCR were 60 Vbeta and 13 Jbeta primers. Sequenced by immunoSEQ multiplex PCR; TCRdb stores in-frame clones only, minus some. The repertoire holds approximately 130,000 clones, with 75% as singletons. The sample consisted of PBMCs. These receptors were obtained from a woman between 40 and 55 years old in good health and CMV-seropositive.

The rearrangement joins TRBV28 to TRBJ2-3; D not certain. The CDR3 is made up of 16 amino acids. The germline CDR1 and CDR2 sequences are MDHEN and SYDVKM. V lost 6 bases to trimming and J lost 2 bases, with 18 bases between them. This CDR3 is CASSSVKEFPTDTQYF. The CDR3 region has the DNA TGTGCCAGCAGCTCCGTGAAGGAGTTTCCCACAGATACGCAGTATTTT.

The chain uses TRBV5-1 and TRBJ1-1, with 7 bases fitting TRBD1. The length of the CDR3 is 13 residues. With 3 bases clipped from V and 5 bases from J, the junction kept 4 bases outside the gene matches. Germline CDR1 SGHRS, CDR2 YFSETQ. This chain's CDR3 is CASSYTGDTEAFF. CDR3 nucleotides: TGCGCCAGCAGCTACACAGGGGATACTGAAGCTTTCTTT.

The rearrangement uses TRBV7-3 and TRBJ1-1, with TRBD1 matching 8 bases. V lost 5 bases to trimming and J lost 4 bases; unmatched junction nucleotides: 9. Germline CDR1 reads SGHTA; CDR2 reads FQGTGA. The CDR3 loop spans 15 amino acids. CDR3 in amino acids: CASSPRTGSSTEAFF. The CDR3 DNA reads as TGTGCCAGCAGCCCTCGGACAGGGTCGAGCACTGAAGCTTTCTTT.

The rearrangement uses TRBV7-8 and TRBJ1-1; 10 nucleotides agree with TRBD1. Germline V lookup: CDR1 SGHVS, CDR2 FQNEAQ. V lost 5 bases to trimming and J lost 0 bases; unmatched junction nucleotides: 9. The CDR3 contains 17 residues. The CDR3, as DNA: TGTGCCAGCAGCCCCATCCGGACAGGGGGTATGAACACTGAAGCTTTCTTT. This gives the protein CASSPIRTGGMNTEAFF. Filled out from reference TRBV7-8 and TRBJ1-1, the complete variable domain reads GAGVSQSPRYKVAKRGQDVALRCDPISGHVSLFWYQQALGQGPEFLTYFQNEAQLDKSGLPSDRFFAERPEGSVSTLKIQRTQQEDSAVYLCASSPIRTGGMNTEAFFGQGTRLTVV.

This clone was recorded a few times. The chain links TRBV6-1 to TRBJ2-3; D gene ambiguous. CDR1 MNHNS and CDR2 SASEGT come from the germline V gene. The CDR3 spans 14 residues. Trimming left V 1 base short and J 5 bases short, with 10 bases between. For the CDR3, the DNA is TGTGCCAGCAGTGAAGATTGGGCACAAGATACGCAGTATTTT. Translation: CASSEDWAQDTQYF.